This is a list of T cell receptor beta chains from one sample in a study of naive and memory T cell subsets. TCRdb processed the UMI-ligation and nested PCR reads anew with MiXCR; each CDR3 protein has one entry. The sample carries 98,000 or so distinct CDR3 sequences, roughly 14% recorded once. The material sequenced was naive CD8+ T cells from blood. The receptors derive from a human donor in good health. CDR3s include the opening cysteine and the closing phenylalanine or tryptophan. The D gene is left open where the match is weak. The size field is filled for only some rows; it gives once, few, many or a size class.

>TRBV3-1|TRBD2|TRBJ2-1|few
CASSQEGTRYNEQFF
TGTGCCAGCAGCCAAGAGGGGACTAGGTACAATGAGCAGTTCTTC
>TRBV6-2/TRBV6-3|TRBD1|TRBJ2-7|-
CASSYPKDRGGSEQYF
TGTGCCAGCAGTTACCCCAAGGACAGGGGGGGATCCGAGCAGTACTTC
>TRBV4-3|-|TRBJ2-2|few
CASSQGSPIGSNTGELFF
TGCGCCAGCAGCCAAGGGTCCCCAATTGGGTCGAACACCGGGGAGCTGTTTTTT
>TRBV4-3|-|TRBJ2-7|few
CASSPGRALTEQYF
TGCGCCAGCAGCCCGGGACGCGCGTTAACCGAGCAGTACTTC
>TRBV28|TRBD2|TRBJ2-7|many
CASKGTSGTTVYEQYF
TGTGCCAGCAAGGGGACTAGCGGAACAACGGTCTACGAGCAGTACTTC
>TRBV3-1|-|TRBJ1-2|few
CASSQDIQGINYGYTF
TGTGCCAGCAGCCAAGATATCCAGGGAATCAACTATGGCTACACCTTC
>TRBV4-2|-|TRBJ1-1|few
CASSQLDTQENTEAFF
TGTGCCAGCAGCCAACTCGACACGCAAGAAAACACTGAAGCTTTCTTT
>TRBV24-1|TRBD1|TRBJ2-7|few
CATSEITGDEQYF
TGTGCCACCAGTGAGATAACAGGGGACGAGCAGTACTTC
>TRBV30|-|TRBJ1-2|few
CAWSVGEGRYTF
TGTGCCTGGAGTGTAGGTGAGGGGCGCTACACCTTC
>TRBV3-1|TRBD1|TRBJ2-7|-
CASSQVLRDRPYEQYF
TGTGCCAGCAGCCAAGTCCTCCGGGACAGGCCCTACGAGCAGTACTTC
>TRBV7-6|TRBD2|TRBJ2-1|-
CASSFHLAGPDEQFF
TGTGCCAGCAGCTTTCATCTAGCGGGACCAGATGAGCAGTTCTTC
>TRBV7-9|-|TRBJ2-5|-
CASTPSGQPKEIQYF
TGTGCCAGCACCCCTTCGGGCCAACCAAAAGAGATCCAGTACTTC
>TRBV29-1|TRBD2|TRBJ2-3|-
CSVEDGITSGGTTDTQYF
TGCAGCGTTGAAGACGGTATAACTAGCGGGGGGACCACAGATACGCAGTATTTT
>TRBV27|-|TRBJ2-3|many
CASSLAVSTDTQYF
TGTGCCAGCAGTTTAGCCGTAAGCACAGATACGCAGTATTTT
>TRBV7-3|-|TRBJ2-7|-
CASSSTEDSYEQYF
TGTGCCAGCAGCTCCACAGAGGATTCCTACGAGCAGTACTTC
>TRBV12-3/TRBV12-4|-|TRBJ1-2|few
CASSPAVYSYGYTF
TGTGCCAGCAGTCCAGCCGTATACAGTTATGGCTACACCTTC
>TRBV4-3|-|TRBJ1-3|-
CASSQGVSGNTIYF
TGCGCCAGCAGCCAAGGGGTTTCTGGAAACACCATATATTTT
>TRBV4-3|-|TRBJ2-2|few
CASSQEVVPGELFF
TGCGCCAGCAGCCAAGAGGTTGTCCCCGGGGAGCTGTTTTTT
>TRBV29-1|-|TRBJ2-2|few
CSVEGGATNTGELFF
TGCAGCGTTGAAGGGGGGGCTACGAACACCGGGGAGCTGTTTTTT
>TRBV7-9|-|TRBJ2-3|-
CASSLSLGRLSTDTQYF
TGTGCCAGCAGCTTAAGTCTCGGCCGACTTAGCACAGATACGCAGTATTTT
>TRBV29-1|-|TRBJ1-1|-
CSVAGEEAFF
TGCAGCGTGGCAGGGGAGGAAGCTTTCTTT
>TRBV23-1|TRBD1|TRBJ1-5|few
CASSRKSSGQGGNQPQHF
TGCGCCAGCAGTCGAAAATCCTCGGGACAGGGGGGTAATCAGCCCCAGCATTTT
>TRBV7-9|TRBD1|TRBJ2-7|-
CASSLGQFPEQYF
TGTGCCAGCAGCTTGGGACAGTTCCCCGAGCAGTACTTC
>TRBV7-2|-|TRBJ2-1|-
CASSLVGLRTGNNEQFF
TGTGCCAGCAGCTTAGTCGGTCTTCGAACCGGGAACAATGAGCAGTTCTTC
>TRBV6-5|TRBD2|TRBJ2-2|few
CASSSGTSGNTGELFF
TGTGCCAGCAGTTCCGGGACTAGCGGAAACACCGGGGAGCTGTTTTTT
>TRBV24-1|TRBD2|TRBJ2-3|many
CATSPSSGSRDTQYF
TGTGCCACCAGCCCGAGTAGCGGGAGTAGAGATACGCAGTATTTT
>TRBV29-1|-|TRBJ2-7|many
CSVAVLGAYEQYF
TGCAGCGTGGCGGTCCTGGGGGCCTACGAGCAGTACTTC
>TRBV30|TRBD1|TRBJ1-6|-
CAGGQGAGPLHF
TGTGCCGGGGGACAGGGGGCAGGACCCCTCCACTTT
>TRBV13|TRBD2|TRBJ2-7|-
CASNLSPGLANEQYF
TGTGCCAGCAATCTCTCCCCGGGACTAGCGAACGAGCAGTACTTC